The rows below give T cell receptor beta chains drawn from one sample of a study of Ad26.COV2.S vaccination and SARS-CoV-2 variants. TCRdb's table, derived via immunoSEQ multiplex PCR, lists solely in-frame clones and lacks some. This sample carries roughly 380,000 clones, 87% of them seen once, and the ten largest clones take about 3%. The sequenced sample was peripheral blood, obtained in a trial of Ad26.COV2.S vaccine versus placebo. The receptors stem from a person aged 18-60 years who received the Ad26.COV2.S COVID-19 vaccine or a placebo. Both conserved end residues are part of each CDR3. D genes are given only for firm matches. Clone size appears in some rows only: once, few, many, or a class for an expanded clone.

j_gene,d_gene,abundance,v_gene,CDR3aa,CDR3nt
TRBJ1-5,NA,NA,TRBV7-9,CASSQANQPQHF,TGTGCCAGCAGCCAAGCAAATCAGCCCCAGCATTTT
TRBJ1-1,NA,NA,TRBV19,CATKDTLNTEAFF,TGTGCCACAAAGGACACGCTGAACACTGAAGCTTTCTTT
TRBJ2-3,NA,NA,TRBV6-4,CASRLAPPRTDTQYF,TGTGCCAGCAGACTAGCCCCCCCCCGCACAGATACGCAGTATTTT
TRBJ1-2,NA,NA,TRBV7-3,CASSLTPHRDTTGRGYTF,TGTGCCAGCAGCTTAACGCCCCACCGGGACACAACTGGCCGTGGCTACACCTTC
TRBJ2-5,TRBD2,NA,TRBV5-1,CASSLGGLAAQETQYF,TGCGCCAGCAGCTTGGGCGGCCTAGCGGCCCAAGAGACCCAGTACTTC
TRBJ1-4,NA,NA,TRBV15,CATSRLSTPGKEKLFF,TGTGCCACCAGCAGACTCAGCACCCCGGGAAAGGAAAAACTGTTTTTT
TRBJ1-4,TRBD1,NA,TRBV9,CASSVGPRQGDEKLFF,TGTGCCAGCAGCGTAGGACCTAGACAGGGTGATGAAAAACTGTTTTTT
TRBJ1-6,NA,few,TRBV30,CAWSVPRTVYNSPLHF,TGTGCCTGGAGTGTACCCCGGACAGTCTATAATTCACCCCTCCACTTT
TRBJ2-5,TRBD2,few,TRBV5-6,CASSPGTSGRETQYF,TGTGCCAGCAGCCCCGGGACTAGCGGGCGGGAGACCCAGTACTTC
TRBJ1-5,NA,NA,TRBV5-5,CASSLSIREPQHF,TGTGCCAGCAGCTTATCAATTAGAGAGCCCCAGCATTTT
TRBJ1-3,TRBD1,NA,TRBV6-6,CASSYGAGGYGNTIYF,TGTGCCAGCAGTTACGGCGCAGGGGGGTATGGAAACACCATATATTTT
TRBJ2-7,TRBD1,NA,TRBV6-5,CASSTGTVPSYEQYF,TGTGCCAGCAGTACCGGGACAGTCCCTTCCTACGAGCAGTACTTC
TRBJ2-5,NA,NA,TRBV5-4,CASSLYNQETQYF,TGTGCCAGCAGCTTGTATAACCAAGAGACCCAGTACTTC
TRBJ2-7,TRBD2,NA,TRBV4-1,CASSQEEGTSGYEQYF,TGCGCCAGCAGCCAAGAGGAGGGAACTAGCGGCTACGAGCAGTACTTC
TRBJ1-5,NA,NA,TRBV19,CASSIFRVNQPQHF,TGTGCCAGTAGTATTTTCAGGGTCAATCAGCCCCAGCATTTT
TRBJ2-2,TRBD1,NA,TRBV30,CAWSTGGGYTGELFF,TGTGCCTGGAGCACAGGGGGCGGTTACACCGGGGAGCTGTTTTTT
TRBJ2-7,NA,NA,TRBV7-3,CASSLGPGSSYEQYF,TGTGCCAGCAGCCTCGGACCAGGGAGCTCCTACGAGCAGTACTTC
TRBJ2-5,NA,NA,TRBV9,CASSEQGGGPETQYF,TGTGCCAGCAGCGAGCAGGGTGGTGGGCCGGAGACCCAGTACTTC
TRBJ2-7,TRBD1,NA,TRBV5-1,CASSSTFRDRGTEQYF,TGCGCCAGCAGTTCGACGTTCCGGGACAGGGGAACCGAGCAGTACTTC
TRBJ2-7,TRBD1,NA,TRBV27,CASSPLTGGNEQYF,TGTGCCAGCAGCCCCTTGACAGGGGGAAACGAGCAGTACTTC
TRBJ1-3,NA,NA,TRBV30,CAWSSKGRPSSGNTIYF,TGTGCCTGGAGTTCAAAGGGACGGCCAAGCTCTGGAAACACCATATATTTT
TRBJ1-1,NA,NA,TRBV7-9,CASSLAGLMNTEAFF,TGTGCCAGCAGCTTGGCGGGGCTAATGAACACTGAAGCTTTCTTT
TRBJ2-7,NA,NA,TRBV6-5,CASSPRLVSEQYF,TGTGCCAGCAGTCCCCGACTAGTTTCCGAGCAGTACTTC
TRBJ1-1,NA,NA,TRBV10-3,CAISPAVNTEAFF,TGTGCCATCAGTCCGGCGGTGAACACTGAAGCTTTCTTT
TRBJ2-1,NA,NA,TRBV7-9,CASTQALRGEQFF,TGTGCCAGCACACAGGCTCTAAGGGGTGAGCAGTTCTTC
TRBJ2-2,NA,NA,TRBV5-4,CASSLGDPNTGELFF,TGTGCCAGCAGCTTGGGCGACCCGAACACCGGGGAGCTGTTTTTT
TRBJ1-1,NA,once,TRBV30,CAWIGSASEAFF,TGTGCCTGGATCGGGAGCGCTTCTGAAGCTTTCTTT
TRBJ2-5,NA,NA,TRBV5-1,CASSLGLQETQYF,TGCGCCAGCAGCTTGGGCCTCCAAGAGACCCAGTACTTC
TRBJ1-1,NA,NA,TRBV4-1,CASSQRVIRGGNTEAFF,TGCGCCAGCAGCCAGCGAGTAATCCGCGGGGGTAACACTGAAGCTTTCTTT
TRBJ2-5,TRBD1,once,TRBV5-5,CASSEDRAGQETQYF,TGTGCCAGCAGCGAGGACAGGGCTGGTCAAGAGACCCAGTACTTC
TRBJ2-1,NA,NA,TRBV7-9,CASSLAGHSYNEQFF,TGTGCCAGCAGCTTAGCAGGGCACTCCTACAATGAGCAGTTCTTC
TRBJ1-1,NA,NA,TRBV3-1/TRBV3-2,CASSQVGSTEAFF,TGTGCCAGCAGCCAAGTGGGTAGCACTGAAGCTTTCTTT
TRBJ1-1,NA,NA,TRBV5-4,CASSSDPPGAEAFF,TGTGCCAGCAGCTCGGACCCACCTGGGGCTGAAGCTTTCTTT
TRBJ2-5,NA,NA,TRBV7-9,CAPGSLQETQYF,TGTGCCCCCGGGTCCCTACAAGAGACCCAGTACTTC
TRBJ2-5,TRBD2,NA,TRBV9,CASSVAPISRGDQETQYF,TGTGCCAGCAGCGTAGCTCCCATCTCTCGGGGGGACCAAGAGACCCAGTACTTC
TRBJ1-2,NA,NA,TRBV3-1/TRBV3-2,CASKSEGVYGYTF,TGTGCCAGCAAGTCGGAGGGCGTCTATGGCTACACCTTC
TRBJ1-1,NA,NA,TRBV11-2,CASSLWGNTEAFF,TGTGCCAGCAGCCTCTGGGGGAACACTGAAGCTTTCTTT
TRBJ2-7,NA,NA,TRBV4-1,CASSHGTDSYEQYF,TGCGCCAGCAGCCATGGGACGGACTCCTACGAGCAGTACTTC
TRBJ2-2,NA,NA,TRBV7-3,CASSLGGPITGELFF,TGTGCCAGCAGCTTAGGGGGACCGATCACCGGGGAGCTGTTTTTT
TRBJ2-5,NA,NA,TRBV7-9,CASSPRRGPQETQYF,TGTGCCAGCAGCCCCCGCCGGGGTCCCCAAGAGACCCAGTACTTC